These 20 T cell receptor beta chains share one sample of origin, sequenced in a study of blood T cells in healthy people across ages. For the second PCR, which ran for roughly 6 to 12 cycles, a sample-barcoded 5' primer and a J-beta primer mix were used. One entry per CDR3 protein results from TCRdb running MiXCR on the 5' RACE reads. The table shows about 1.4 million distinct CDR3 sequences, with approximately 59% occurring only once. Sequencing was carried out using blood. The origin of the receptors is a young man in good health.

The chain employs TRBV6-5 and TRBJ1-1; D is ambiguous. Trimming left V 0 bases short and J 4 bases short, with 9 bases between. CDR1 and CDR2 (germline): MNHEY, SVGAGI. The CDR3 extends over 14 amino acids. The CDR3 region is CASSYSRTSTEAFF. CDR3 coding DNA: TGTGCCAGCAGTTACTCCCGGACCAGCACTGAAGCTTTCTTT.

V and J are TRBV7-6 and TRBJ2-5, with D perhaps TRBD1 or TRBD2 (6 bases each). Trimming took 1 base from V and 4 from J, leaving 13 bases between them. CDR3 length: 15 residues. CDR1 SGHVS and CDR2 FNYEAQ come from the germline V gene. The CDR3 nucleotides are TGTGCCAGCAGCTTAGATGGAGGGGGTGGAGAGACCCAGTACTTC. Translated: CASSLDGGGGETQYF. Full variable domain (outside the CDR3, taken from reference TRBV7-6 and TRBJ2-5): GAGVSQSPRYKVTKRGQDVALRCDPISGHVSLYWYRQALGQGPEFLTYFNYEAQQDKSGLPNDRFSAERPEGSISTLTIQRTEQRDSAMYRCASSLDGGGGETQYFGPGTRLLVL.

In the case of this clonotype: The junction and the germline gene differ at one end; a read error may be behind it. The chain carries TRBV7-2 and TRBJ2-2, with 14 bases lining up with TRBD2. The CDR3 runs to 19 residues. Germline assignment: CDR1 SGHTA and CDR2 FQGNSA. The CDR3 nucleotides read TGTGCCAGCAGCTTAACCGGGACTAGCGGGGGAGCGAACACCGGGGAACTGTTTTTT. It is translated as CASSLTGTSGGANTGELFF.

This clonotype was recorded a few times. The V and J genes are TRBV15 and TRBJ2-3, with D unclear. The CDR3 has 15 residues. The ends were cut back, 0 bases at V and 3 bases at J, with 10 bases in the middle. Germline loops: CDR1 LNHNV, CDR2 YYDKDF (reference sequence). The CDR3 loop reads CATSRDQEATDTQYF. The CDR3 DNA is TGTGCCACCAGCAGAGATCAGGAAGCGACAGATACGCAGTATTTT.

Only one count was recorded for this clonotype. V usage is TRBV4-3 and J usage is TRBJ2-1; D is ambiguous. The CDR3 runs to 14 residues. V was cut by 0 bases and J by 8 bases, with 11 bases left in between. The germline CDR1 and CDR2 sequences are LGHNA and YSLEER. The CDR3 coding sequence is TGCGCCAGCAGCCAAGATCTTAGGGCTCATGAGCAGTTCTTC. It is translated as CASSQDLRAHEQFF.

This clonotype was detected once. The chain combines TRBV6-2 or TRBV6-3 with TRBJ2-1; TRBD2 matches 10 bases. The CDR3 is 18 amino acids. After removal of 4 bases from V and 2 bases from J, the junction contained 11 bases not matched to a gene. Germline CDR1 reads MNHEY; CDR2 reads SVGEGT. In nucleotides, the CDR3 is TGTGCCAGCAGTTCTATCCTCCTAGCGGGAGATCCCTACAATGAGCAGTTCTTC. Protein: CASSSILLAGDPYNEQFF.

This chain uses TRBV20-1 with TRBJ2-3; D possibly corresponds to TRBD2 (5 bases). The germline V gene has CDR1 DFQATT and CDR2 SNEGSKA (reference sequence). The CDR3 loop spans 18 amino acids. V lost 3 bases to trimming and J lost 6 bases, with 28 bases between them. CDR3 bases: TGCAGTGCTAGTTCGGTTGATGTGCCGGAGGCGGGTTGGGATACGCAGTATTTT. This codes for CSASSVDVPEAGWDTQYF.

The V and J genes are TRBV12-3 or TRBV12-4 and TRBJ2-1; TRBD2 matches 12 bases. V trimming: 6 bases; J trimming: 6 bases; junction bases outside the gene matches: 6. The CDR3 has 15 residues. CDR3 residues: CASRKSSGGANEQFF. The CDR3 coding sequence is TGTGCCAGCAGGAAATCTAGCGGGGGGGCCAATGAGCAGTTCTTC.

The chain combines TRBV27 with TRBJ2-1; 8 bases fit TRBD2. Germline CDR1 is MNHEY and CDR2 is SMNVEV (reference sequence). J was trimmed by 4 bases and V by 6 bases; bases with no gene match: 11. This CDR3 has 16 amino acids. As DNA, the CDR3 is TGTGCCAGCAGATACGGAGCGGGAGTGCGGTACAATGAGCAGTTCTTC. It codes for CASRYGAGVRYNEQFF.

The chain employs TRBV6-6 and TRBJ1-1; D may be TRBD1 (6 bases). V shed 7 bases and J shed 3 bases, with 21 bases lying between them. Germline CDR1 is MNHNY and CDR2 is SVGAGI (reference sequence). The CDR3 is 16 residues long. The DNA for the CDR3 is TGTGCCAGCATTCTACTCATTCCAGGGGAGGACACTGAAGCTTTCTTT. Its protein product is CASILLIPGEDTEAFF.

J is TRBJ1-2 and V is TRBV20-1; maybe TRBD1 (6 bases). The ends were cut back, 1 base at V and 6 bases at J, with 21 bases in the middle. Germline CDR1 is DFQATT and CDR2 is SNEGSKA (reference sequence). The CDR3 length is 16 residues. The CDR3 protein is CSARAGVQGRRDGYTF. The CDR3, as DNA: TGCAGTGCTAGAGCGGGGGTTCAGGGGAGAAGAGATGGCTACACCTTC.

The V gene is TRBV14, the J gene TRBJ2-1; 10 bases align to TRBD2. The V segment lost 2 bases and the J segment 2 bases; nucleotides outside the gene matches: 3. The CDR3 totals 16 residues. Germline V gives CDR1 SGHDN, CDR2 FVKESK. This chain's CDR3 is CASSQRAGGPYNEQFF. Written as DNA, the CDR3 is TGTGCCAGCAGCCAAAGAGCGGGAGGGCCCTACAATGAGCAGTTCTTC.

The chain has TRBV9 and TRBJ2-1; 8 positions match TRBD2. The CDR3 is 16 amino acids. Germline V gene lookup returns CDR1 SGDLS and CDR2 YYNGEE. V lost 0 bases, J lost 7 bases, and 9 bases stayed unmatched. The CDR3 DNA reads TGTGCCAGCAGCGTAGCCCAACGGGAGGGGGGGAATGAGCAGTTCTTC. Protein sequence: CASSVAQREGGNEQFF.

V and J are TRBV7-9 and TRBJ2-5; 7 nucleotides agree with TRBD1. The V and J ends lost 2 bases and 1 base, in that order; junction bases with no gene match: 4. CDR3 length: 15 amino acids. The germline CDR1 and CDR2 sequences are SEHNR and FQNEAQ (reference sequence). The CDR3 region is CASSLWDRGQETQYF. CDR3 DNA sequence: TGTGCCAGCAGCTTATGGGACAGAGGCCAAGAGACCCAGTACTTC. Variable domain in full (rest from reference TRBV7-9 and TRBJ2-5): DTGVSQNPRHKITKRGQNVTFRCDPISEHNRLYWYRQTLGQGPEFLTYFQNEAQLEKSRLLSDRFSAERPKGSFSTLEIQRTEQGDSAMYLCASSLWDRGQETQYFGPGTRLLVL.

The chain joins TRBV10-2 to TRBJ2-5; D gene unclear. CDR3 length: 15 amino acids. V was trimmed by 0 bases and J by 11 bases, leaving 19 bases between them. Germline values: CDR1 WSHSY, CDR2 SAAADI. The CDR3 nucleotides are TGCGCCAGCAGTGAGTCTAGCAAACTCTACAATGAGCAGTACTTC. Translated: CASSESSKLYNEQYF.

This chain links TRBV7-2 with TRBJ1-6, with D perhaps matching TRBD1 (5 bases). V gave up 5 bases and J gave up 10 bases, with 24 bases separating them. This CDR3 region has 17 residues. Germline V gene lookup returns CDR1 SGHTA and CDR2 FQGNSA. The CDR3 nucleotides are TGTGCCAGCAGCCCACGCCGGGACTTCAGAGGGAAATCACCCCTCCACTTT. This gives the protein CASSPRRDFRGKSPLHF.

The CDR3 bases are TGTGCCAGCAGTTACGGGACAGTCCGGCAAGAGACCCAGTACTTC. Translated, it gives CASSYGTVRQETQYF. This chain joins TRBV6-2 or TRBV6-3 and TRBJ2-5, with 7 positions matching TRBD1. Germline loops: CDR1 MNHEY, CDR2 SVGEGT. The CDR3 loop spans 15 amino acids. V lost 2 bases, J lost 2 bases, and 5 bases stayed unmatched.

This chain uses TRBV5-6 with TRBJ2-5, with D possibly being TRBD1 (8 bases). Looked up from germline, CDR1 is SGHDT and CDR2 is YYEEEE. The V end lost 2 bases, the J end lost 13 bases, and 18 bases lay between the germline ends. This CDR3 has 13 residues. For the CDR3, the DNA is TGTGCCAGCAGCTTAAGCAACAGGGGGGGGTCGTACTTC. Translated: CASSLSNRGGSYF.

CDR3 coding DNA: TGTGCCAGCAGAGCGGGACTGTTCTTCCACCACGACGGGGAGCTGTTTTTT. Translating it yields CASRAGLFFHHDGELFF. The chain has TRBV12-3 or TRBV12-4 and TRBJ2-2, with 7 bases lining up with TRBD2. Losses at the gene ends were 6 bases for V and 7 bases for J; bases not matched to a gene: 17. This CDR3 has 17 amino acids.

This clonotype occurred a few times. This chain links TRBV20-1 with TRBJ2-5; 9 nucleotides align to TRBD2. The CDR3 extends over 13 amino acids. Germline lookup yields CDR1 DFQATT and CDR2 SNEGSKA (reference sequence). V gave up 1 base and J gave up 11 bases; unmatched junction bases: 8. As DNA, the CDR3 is TGCAGTGCTAGAGGGACTAGCGTCAATGAGCAGTACTTC. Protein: CSARGTSVNEQYF.